Here is one TCR beta chain with its context. These data belong to a study of T-cell memory formation after mild COVID-19. TCRdb fed the 5' RACE reads into MiXCR, producing one record per CDR3 protein. The table records hundreds of thousands of distinct CDR3 sequences, around 20% of them present only once. This CDR3 spans 14 amino acids. Germline CDR1 is MRHNA and CDR2 is SNTAGT. V gave up 5 bases and J gave up 1 base, with 12 bases separating them. The genes are TRBV6-4 and TRBJ2-7; D might be TRBD1 (5 bases). The clonotype was recovered from a man between 18 and 29 years old who had mild COVID-19 (a few samples of this study predate the infection). Cell type and time point are not known. Sequenced material: PBMCs or a T cell subset sorted from them (not recorded which). The CDR3 bases are TGTGCCAGCAGTCCAGGGTTTGGGTCCTACGAGCAGTACTTC. It codes for CASSPGFGSYEQYF.